This T cell receptor (beta chain) was retrieved from a study of blood T cell repertoires in COVID-19. Study summary: There were acute and convalescent COVID-19 samples, and they came from the United States, Italy and Spain. Sample material is recorded as cDNA or gDNA derived from T cells, B-cell-depleted T cells, or PBMCs.

V dropped 3 bases and J dropped 6 bases, with 14 bases sitting between them. Per germline, CDR1 MNHEY and CDR2 SMNVEV (reference sequence). The length of the CDR3 is 15 residues. Original handling: Researchers report that nucleated cell counts were estimated from reference gene primer amplification. Produced via immunoSEQ multiplex PCR; TCRdb's table is partial and in-frame only. V, J and clone size were drawn from that table, and D and trimming were deduced from the DNA. The data contain about 170,000 clones, around 83% of them singletons. The sequenced sample consisted of peripheral blood. The sequence derives from a woman older than 75 in a cohort sampled during active or convalescent COVID-19. The rearrangement uses TRBV27 and TRBJ2-2, with a tentative D call TRBD1 (5 bases). The CDR3 DNA sequence: TGTGCCAGCAGTTTCGGTAGGGGTTATGCCGGGGAGCTGTTTTTT. Protein: CASSFGRGYAGELFF.